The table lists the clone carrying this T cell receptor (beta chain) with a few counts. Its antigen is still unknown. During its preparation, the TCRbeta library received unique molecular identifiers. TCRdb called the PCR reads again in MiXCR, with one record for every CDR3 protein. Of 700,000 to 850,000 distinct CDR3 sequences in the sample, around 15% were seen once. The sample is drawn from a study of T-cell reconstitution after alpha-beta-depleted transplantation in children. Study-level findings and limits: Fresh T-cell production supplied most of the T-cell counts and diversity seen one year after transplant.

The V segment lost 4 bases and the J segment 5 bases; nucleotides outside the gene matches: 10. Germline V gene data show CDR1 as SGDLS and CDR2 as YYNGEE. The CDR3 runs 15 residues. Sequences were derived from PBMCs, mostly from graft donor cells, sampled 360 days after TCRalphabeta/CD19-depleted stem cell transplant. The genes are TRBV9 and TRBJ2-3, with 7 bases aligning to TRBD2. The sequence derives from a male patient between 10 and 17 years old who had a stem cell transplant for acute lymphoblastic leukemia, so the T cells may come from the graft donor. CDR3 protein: CASSRGSWEGDTQYF. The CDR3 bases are TGTGCCAGCAGCCGCGGGTCCTGGGAGGGAGATACGCAGTATTTT.